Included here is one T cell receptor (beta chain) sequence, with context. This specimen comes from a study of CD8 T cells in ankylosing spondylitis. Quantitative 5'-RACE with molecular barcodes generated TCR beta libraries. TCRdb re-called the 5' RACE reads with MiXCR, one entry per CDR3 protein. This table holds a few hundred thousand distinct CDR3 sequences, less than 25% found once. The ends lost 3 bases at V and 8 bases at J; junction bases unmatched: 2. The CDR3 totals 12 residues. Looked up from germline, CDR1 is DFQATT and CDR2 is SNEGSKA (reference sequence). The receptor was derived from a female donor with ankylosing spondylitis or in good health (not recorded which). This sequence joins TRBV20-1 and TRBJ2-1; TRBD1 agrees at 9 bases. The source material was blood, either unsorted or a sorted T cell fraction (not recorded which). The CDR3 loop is CSARDRGYEQFF. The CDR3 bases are TGCAGTGCTAGGGACAGGGGCTATGAGCAGTTCTTC.